The 21 T cell receptor beta chains in this list originate from one sample, sequenced in a study of blood T cells in healthy people across ages. The second PCR ran roughly 6 to 11 cycles with a sample-barcoded 5' primer and J-beta primers. TCRdb reanalysed the 5' RACE reads using MiXCR and keeps one entry per CDR3 protein. The table shows around 1.5 million distinct CDR3 sequences, with around 36% occurring only once. Sequenced sample: blood. All receptors come from a woman aged 25 to 45 in good health.

The sample holds a few counts of this clonotype. The chain is built from TRBV5-1 and TRBJ1-1, with a tentative D call TRBD1 (6 bases). Germline V gene data show CDR1 as SGHRS and CDR2 as YFSETQ. CDR3 length: 15 residues. V was trimmed by 3 bases and J by 0 bases, leaving 12 bases between them. DNA for the CDR3: TGCGCCAGCAGCTCCCAGGGGCCTCTGAACACTGAAGCTTTCTTT. This sequence encodes CASSSQGPLNTEAFF.

Only one count was recorded for this clonotype. The rearrangement joins TRBV2 to TRBJ1-2; D perhaps matches TRBD1 (5 bases). The germline V and J ends were trimmed by 6 bases and 6 bases, with 14 bases remaining between them. This CDR3 comprises 13 residues. Germline values: CDR1 SNHLY, CDR2 FYNNEI. In nucleotides, the CDR3 is TGTGCCAGCAGGCGTTGGGGGAGGGATGGCTACACCTTC. It codes for CASRRWGRDGYTF.

The J gene is TRBJ2-7, the V gene TRBV20-1, with TRBD2 matching 12 bases. CDR3 size: 16 residues. V was pared by 5 bases and J by 5 bases, with 13 bases of the junction left unmatched. Germline V gene data show CDR1 as DFQATT and CDR2 as SNEGSKA (reference sequence). DNA of the CDR3: TGCAGTGCTGGATCGGAAGGGACTAGCGGGTCCCACGAGCAGTACTTC. Amino acid sequence: CSAGSEGTSGSHEQYF.

V usage is TRBV9 and J usage is TRBJ1-2; D not resolved. Germline CDR1 and CDR2: SGDLS and YYNGEE. There are 13 residues in the CDR3. The V gene lost 3 bases and the J gene lost 4 bases, with 10 bases spanning the gap. CDR3 sequence reads: CASSGEDFYGYTF. The CDR3 bases are TGTGCCAGCAGCGGGGAGGACTTCTATGGCTACACCTTC.

This clonotype has only a few counts. The chain has TRBV15 and TRBJ2-3, with D possibly being TRBD2 (5 bases). CDR3 length equals 15 residues. Germline CDR1 is LNHNV and CDR2 is YYDKDF (reference sequence). V lost 8 bases to trimming and J lost 5 bases, with 20 bases between them. The CDR3 sequence: CATRTRALWGDTQYF. CDR3 nucleotides: TGTGCCACCCGAACTAGGGCCTTATGGGGAGATACGCAGTATTTT.

This chain links TRBV11-2 with TRBJ1-1, with D perhaps TRBD1 (5 bases). Trimming left V 5 bases short and J 5 bases short, with 18 bases between. CDR3 size: 15 residues. Germline CDR1 and CDR2: SGHAT and FQNNGV. The CDR3 sequence: CASSHPPGGRTEAFF. DNA of the CDR3: TGTGCCAGCAGCCACCCTCCCGGGGGAAGAACTGAAGCTTTCTTT.

The gene calls are TRBV11-2 and TRBJ2-5, with D perhaps matching TRBD1 (6 bases). The CDR3 runs 15 residues. Germline V gives CDR1 SGHAT, CDR2 FQNNGV. V gave up 7 bases and J gave up 0 bases, with 15 bases separating them. CDR3 sequence (DNA): TGTGCCAGCACCCCGCTGGGACAACACCAAGAGACCCAGTACTTC. It codes for CASTPLGQHQETQYF.

The table lists this clonotype with many counts. V gene TRBV29-1 combines with J gene TRBJ1-2, with D possibly matching TRBD1 (5 bases). The CDR3 has 12 residues. Trimming took 6 bases from V and 4 from J, leaving 12 bases between them. Germline V gene lookup returns CDR1 SQVTM and CDR2 ANQGSEA. The CDR3 nucleotides read TGCAGCGTGGGGGACCCAAGCTATGGCTACACCTTC. Residues: CSVGDPSYGYTF.

This clonotype turned up a few times. This sequence joins TRBV4-1 and TRBJ2-7; D ambiguous. Per germline, CDR1 MGHRA and CDR2 YSYEKL. V lost 0 bases and J lost 6, with 12 bases in between. The CDR3 consists of 14 residues. The CDR3 DNA is TGCGCCAGCAGCCAAGAAGCCTATTATGGCGAGCAGTACTTC. This gives the protein CASSQEAYYGEQYF.

A few counts support this clonotype. The chain is built from TRBV20-1 and TRBJ2-1; TRBD2 is a possible D gene (5 bases). The CDR3 length is 14 residues. V gave up 1 base and J gave up 1 base, with 8 bases separating them. Germline lookup yields CDR1 DFQATT and CDR2 SNEGSKA (reference sequence). DNA for the CDR3: TGCAGTGCTAGAGTTGGGGAGTCCTACAATGAGCAGTTCTTC. It codes for CSARVGESYNEQFF.

This clonotype was observed a handful of times. The J gene is TRBJ2-5, the V gene TRBV7-2; 7 nucleotides agree with TRBD2. Germline-derived CDR1 and CDR2 are SGHTA and FQGNSA. The CDR3 runs to 13 residues. The ends lost 5 bases at V and 5 bases at J; junction bases unmatched: 5. CDR3 coding DNA: TGTGCCAGCAGCCCGACTAGCTTCGAGACCCAGTACTTC. This encodes CASSPTSFETQYF.

Note on this clonotype: A much larger clone is a single base away; this may be a read error. The J gene is TRBJ2-5, the V gene TRBV29-1; 7 positions match TRBD2. Germline-derived CDR1 and CDR2 are SQVTM and ANQGSEA. There are 16 residues in the CDR3. Trimming removed 4 bases from V and 11 bases from J; junction bases left unmatched: 22. The CDR3 loop reads CSVGGLAVDRPGEQYF. Here the CDR3 DNA reads TGCAGCGTTGGAGGGCTAGCGGTAGACCGCCCGGGTGAGCAGTACTTC.

The gene calls are TRBV28 and TRBJ2-7, with 10 nucleotides matching TRBD2. V shed 3 bases, J shed 6 bases, and the junction held 5 bases outside the gene matches. The CDR3 contains 14 residues. Germline V gives CDR1 MDHEN, CDR2 SYDVKM. Here the CDR3 DNA reads TGTGCCAGCAGTTTCCGGCTAGCGGGGGTCGAGCAGTACTTC. This translates into CASSFRLAGVEQYF.

The chain joins TRBV29-1 to TRBJ2-7; D may be TRBD1 or TRBD2 (5 bases each). V lost 1 base and J lost 0, with 10 bases in between. The germline CDR1 and CDR2 sequences are SQVTM and ANQGSEA. The CDR3 is 14 residues long. The CDR3 DNA is TGCAGCGTTGAAGTATCAGGGAGCTCCTACGAGCAGTACTTC. Its protein product is CSVEVSGSSYEQYF.

The chain carries TRBV27 and TRBJ1-2; D is perhaps TRBD1 (5 bases). With 1 base removed from V and 8 bases from J, the gap between germline ends came to 14 bases. Germline values: CDR1 MNHEY, CDR2 SMNVEV (reference sequence). The CDR3 is made up of 14 amino acids. CDR3 nucleotide sequence: TGTGCCAGCAGTTTATTTCAGGGAGAGGACGGCTACACCTTC. Protein: CASSLFQGEDGYTF.

This clonotype came up a few times. The gene calls are TRBV20-1 and TRBJ2-3, with D uncertain. Germline V gives CDR1 DFQATT, CDR2 SNEGSKA (reference sequence). Trimming cost V 6 bases and J 5 bases, with 21 bases left between them. This CDR3 contains 15 residues. Here the CDR3 DNA reads TGCAGTGCAACAGAATACCCGCCGAACATAGATACGCAGTATTTT. Protein: CSATEYPPNIDTQYF.

The chain couples TRBV7-9 to TRBJ2-1; D is undetermined. V lost 3 bases, J lost 4 bases, and 22 bases lay in between. This CDR3 comprises 18 residues. CDR1 SEHNR and CDR2 FQNEAQ come from the germline V gene (reference sequence). The CDR3 bases are TGTGCCAGCAGCTTTTATATAGGGCCCGGTGTGGTATACAATGAGCAGTTCTTC. It encodes CASSFYIGPGVVYNEQFF.

Many counts were recorded for this clonotype. The chain links TRBV20-1 to TRBJ2-1; possibly TRBD1 for D (5 bases). Germline CDR1 is DFQATT and CDR2 is SNEGSKA (reference sequence). The V end lost 4 bases, the J end lost 0 bases, and 10 bases lay between the germline ends. CDR3 size: 14 residues. The CDR3 DNA follows: TGCAGTGCTACAGGGCTTCGCTCCTACAATGAGCAGTTCTTC. Its translation is CSATGLRSYNEQFF.

The chain links TRBV6-6 to TRBJ1-2; D is uncertain. V dropped 6 bases and J dropped 0 bases, with 11 bases sitting between them. The CDR3 totals 14 residues. Germline V CDR1 and CDR2: MNHNY, SVGAGI (reference sequence). Here the CDR3 reads CASRLTSPNYGYTF. CDR3 nucleotides: TGTGCCAGCAGGTTAACCTCCCCTAACTATGGCTACACCTTC.

This clonotype was recorded once. The rearrangement uses TRBV5-5 and TRBJ2-3; D ambiguous. Deletions cut 0 bases from V and 1 base from J, with 9 bases between. Germline CDR1 reads SGHKS; CDR2 reads YYEKEE (reference sequence). This CDR3 spans 15 amino acids. The CDR3 protein is CASSLVQAGTDTQYF. The CDR3 DNA sequence: TGTGCCAGCAGCTTGGTGCAGGCGGGCACAGATACGCAGTATTTT.

Regarding this clonotype: A much larger clone differs from this one at a single base, so this may be a read error. The chain links TRBV6-1 to TRBJ2-1; TRBD2 might be the D (5 bases). The CDR3 loop spans 15 amino acids. The V end lost 6 bases, the J end lost 0 bases, and 12 bases lay between the germline ends. Per the germline V gene, CDR1 is MNHNS and CDR2 is SASEGT. CDR3 in DNA: TGTGCCAGCAGGGGGATAGGGAGCTCCTACAATGAGCAGTTCTTC. Amino acids: CASRGIGSSYNEQFF.